Following are 26 T cell receptor beta chains from one sample sequenced in a study of blood T cells in healthy people across ages (dated by TCRdb to the mid-2010s). The library relied on 5' RACE. TCRdb records Illumina HiSeq 2500 as the sequencer. A second PCR of roughly 7 to 11 cycles was performed with a sample-barcoded 5' primer and a J-beta primer mix. TCRdb reran the public reads through fastp at Q25 and MiXCR, keeping productive beta chains. Identical CDR3 protein sequences are pooled into one entry, listed with their most common genes and DNA. Present in this sample are 1.5 million to 2 million distinct CDR3 sequences, 28% of which were seen just once. Roughly 8.2% of the sample is held by the ten biggest clonotypes. The sequenced material came from blood. Receptors originate from a woman aged 25 to 39 in good health.

The chain links TRBV14 to TRBJ1-2, with D possibly being TRBD1 (6 bases). The V and J ends lost 1 base and 5 bases respectively, with 20 bases between them. CDR1 and CDR2 from the germline V gene are SGHDN and FVKESK. There are 17 residues in the CDR3. The CDR3 bases are TGTGCCAGCAGCCAAGGTTGGGGCAGGGGACCGAATTATGGCTACACCTTC. It is translated as CASSQGWGRGPNYGYTF.

This clonotype was seen ten or more times. This sequence joins TRBV12-3 or TRBV12-4 and TRBJ2-7; 8 nucleotides align to TRBD1. V lost 4 bases, J lost 1 base, and 3 bases stayed unmatched. CDR3 size: 14 residues. The CDR3: CASSWTGLSYEQYF. The CDR3 DNA follows: TGTGCCAGCAGTTGGACAGGGTTATCCTACGAGCAGTACTTC.

This clonotype has a handful of counts. The chain joins TRBV20-1 to TRBJ1-2; unclear D gene. Germline CDR1 and CDR2: DFQATT and SNEGSKA (reference sequence). There are 15 residues in the CDR3. V lost 0 bases to trimming and J lost 0 bases, with 11 bases between them. This chain's CDR3 is CSAREDGRANYGYTF. Written as DNA, the CDR3 is TGCAGTGCTAGAGAGGACGGCAGAGCTAACTATGGCTACACCTTC.

This clonotype was detected many times. V gene TRBV5-1 combines with J gene TRBJ1-2; 10 nucleotides agree with TRBD1. Unmatched junction bases numbered 9, after V lost 2 bases and J lost 8 bases. This CDR3 has 15 residues. Germline-derived CDR1 and CDR2 are SGHRS and YFSETQ. CDR3 DNA sequence: TGCGCCAGCAGCTTAGCCGGGACAGGGGACGAGGGCTACACCTTC. Protein product: CASSLAGTGDEGYTF.

The genes are TRBV29-1 and TRBJ2-1; possibly TRBD1 for D (5 bases). V was pared by 4 bases and J by 12 bases, with 22 bases between. This CDR3 has 14 residues. The germline gives CDR1 SQVTM, CDR2 ANQGSEA. The CDR3 reads CSVAGRVGNTGQFF. Here the CDR3 DNA reads TGCAGCGTTGCCGGCAGGGTCGGTAATACTGGGCAGTTCTTC.

This clonotype has just a few counts. This chain joins TRBV20-1 and TRBJ2-7; TRBD1 agrees at 7 bases. Germline CDR1 and CDR2: DFQATT and SNEGSKA (reference sequence). V lost 6 bases, J lost 2 bases, and 1 base stayed unmatched. The CDR3 spans 11 residues. CDR3 sequence (DNA): TGCAGTGCAGACAGGGCCTACGAGCAGTACTTC. Its protein is CSADRAYEQYF.

This clonotype was counted many times. This chain links TRBV4-3 with TRBJ2-1; D may match TRBD1 or TRBD2 (5 bases each). The V end was cut by 5 bases, the J end by 2 bases, with 16 bases between. This CDR3 spans 16 amino acids. Germline V CDR1 and CDR2: LGHNA, YSLEER. The CDR3 DNA sequence: TGCGCCAGCAGCGGGGGAGCGGATTTCGCCTACAATGAGCAGTTCTTC. Translated: CASSGGADFAYNEQFF.

This clonotype was found many times. The CDR3 sequence is CASSPPRNTEAFF. In DNA form, the CDR3 reads TGTGCCAGCAGCCCGCCGAGGAACACTGAAGCTTTCTTT. This sequence joins TRBV18 and TRBJ1-1; D unclear. Germline CDR1 reads KGHSH; CDR2 reads LQKENI. CDR3 length: 13 residues. Trimming stripped 8 bases from V and 1 base from J, with 11 bases between. Looking up the rest from reference TRBV18 and TRBJ1-1 gives the full variable domain: NAGVMQNPRHLVRRRGQEARLRCSPMKGHSHVYWYRQLPEEGLKFMVYLQKENIIDESGMPKERFSAEFPKEGPSILRIQQVVRGDSAAYFCASSPPRNTEAFFGQGTRLTVV.

At least ten counts were recorded for this clonotype. This sequence joins TRBV29-1 and TRBJ2-5, with D perhaps TRBD2 (5 bases). Deletions cut 5 bases from V and 5 bases from J, with 12 bases between. This CDR3 region has 12 residues. Germline values: CDR1 SQVTM, CDR2 ANQGSEA. The CDR3 is CSVLLEWETQYF. The CDR3 nucleotides are TGCAGCGTTCTACTAGAATGGGAGACCCAGTACTTC.

The chain links TRBV29-1 to TRBJ2-7, with 10 bases aligning to TRBD1. The junction had 8 bases not matched to a gene; V was cut back by 3 bases and J by 3 bases. The germline V gene has CDR1 SQVTM and CDR2 ANQGSEA. CDR3 length equals 15 residues. The CDR3, as DNA: TGCAGCGTTGAGGCCTCAAGGACAGGGGGCTACGAGCAGTACTTC. Translating gives CSVEASRTGGYEQYF.

The chain recombines TRBV27 with TRBJ2-1, with TRBD2 identical over 13 bases. Germline CDR1 reads MNHEY; CDR2 reads SMNVEV (reference sequence). CDR3 size: 18 residues. V dropped 1 base and J dropped 16; count of bases not matched to a gene: 19. In DNA form, the CDR3 reads TGTGCCAGCAGTTTATACCCGACTAGCGGGGGGACCCAGGGTGAACAATTCTTC. As protein: CASSLYPTSGGTQGEQFF.

This clonotype was recorded a few times. This sequence joins TRBV20-1 and TRBJ2-4; 8 bases align to TRBD2. The DNA matches TRBJ2-7 better at its end, which makes the J call doubtful. CDR1 and CDR2 (germline): DFQATT, SNEGSKA (reference sequence). This CDR3 is 15 amino acids long. The CDR3 loop reads CSAINSGSSGYEQYF. The CDR3, as DNA: TGCAGTGCAATTAACAGCGGGAGTTCAGGCTACGAGCAGTACTTC.

The chain employs TRBV5-1 and TRBJ1-1; unclear D gene. The germline gives CDR1 SGHRS, CDR2 YFSETQ. Trimming left V 3 bases short and J 6 bases short, with 6 bases between. CDR3 size: 11 residues. CDR3: CASSSGSEAFF. CDR3 nucleotides: TGCGCCAGCAGCTCGGGCTCTGAAGCTTTCTTT.

The rearrangement joins TRBV6-1 to TRBJ2-2; the match to TRBD1 covers 7 bases. Trimming at V came to 7 bases and at J to 0 bases, leaving 11 bases not matched to a gene. There are 17 residues in the CDR3. Germline values: CDR1 MNHNS, CDR2 SASEGT. As DNA, the CDR3 is TGTGCCAGCATCCCCACTACGGGACAGACGAACACCGGGGAGCTGTTTTTT. The encoded protein is CASIPTTGQTNTGELFF.

The chain recombines TRBV20-1 with TRBJ1-5, with D hard to call. CDR1 and CDR2 (germline): DFQATT, SNEGSKA (reference sequence). The CDR3 extends over 15 amino acids. With 8 bases removed from V and 3 bases from J, the gap between germline ends came to 20 bases. Here the CDR3 DNA reads TGCAGTACTGGAGGCGGGAGCAGAAACAATCAGCCCCAGCATTTT. Amino acid sequence: CSTGGGSRNNQPQHF.

This clonotype appeared a few times. The CDR3 loop reads CASSQEGERYTEAFF. CDR3 DNA: TGTGCCAGCAGCCAAGAAGGGGAACGTTACACTGAAGCTTTCTTT. The chain combines TRBV14 with TRBJ1-1, with D possibly TRBD1 on 5 matching bases. CDR1 and CDR2 from the germline V gene are SGHDN and FVKESK. V shed 0 bases and J shed 3 bases, with 11 bases lying between them. This CDR3 spans 15 amino acids. Drawing the rest from reference TRBV14 and TRBJ1-1, the complete variable domain is EAGVTQFPSHSVIEKGQTVTLRCDPISGHDNLYWYRRVMGKEIKFLLHFVKESKQDESGMPNNRFLAERTGGTYSTLKVQPAELEDSGVYFCASSQEGERYTEAFFGQGTRLTVV.

This clonotype was picked up many times. The V and J genes are TRBV12-3 or TRBV12-4 and TRBJ2-6; 9 nucleotides align to TRBD1. The CDR3 runs 17 residues. V shed 3 bases, J shed 0 bases, and the junction held 3 bases outside the gene matches. CDR3 loop: CASSFWTGVSGANVLTF. Here the CDR3 DNA reads TGTGCCAGCAGTTTCTGGACAGGGGTCTCTGGGGCCAACGTCCTGACTTTC.

V is TRBV7-2 and J is TRBJ1-5; TRBD1 agrees at 8 bases. The CDR3 contains 13 residues. V trimming: 4 bases; J trimming: 14 bases; junction bases outside the gene matches: 10. CDR1 and CDR2 (germline): SGHTA, FQGNSA. Written as DNA, the CDR3 is TGTGCCAGCAGCTCGGGACAGGCGACCTACGAGCATTTT. Translated, it gives CASSSGQATYEHF.

This clonotype was recorded many times. The chain joins TRBV29-1 to TRBJ2-1; 7 nucleotides align to TRBD2. Germline lookup yields CDR1 SQVTM and CDR2 ANQGSEA. This CDR3 is built from 14 residues. The ends lost 6 bases at V and 6 bases at J; junction bases unmatched: 11. The chain's CDR3 is CSVCRDYGPNEQFF. The DNA for the CDR3 is TGCAGCGTCTGCCGGGACTACGGGCCCAATGAGCAGTTCTTC.

A few counts support this clonotype. J is TRBJ2-5 and V is TRBV20-1; 9 positions match TRBD2. The V gene's germline CDR1 is DFQATT and CDR2 SNEGSKA (reference sequence). CDR3 length: 16 residues. V lost 1 base to trimming and J lost 2 bases; unmatched junction nucleotides: 8. The CDR3 sequence is CSARGGGAVSQETQYF. CDR3 nucleotide sequence: TGCAGTGCTAGAGGCGGGGGGGCCGTGTCTCAAGAGACCCAGTACTTC.

This clonotype has just a few counts. This rearrangement joins TRBV5-1 to TRBJ1-1, with 7 bases lining up with TRBD1. Germline-derived CDR1 and CDR2 are SGHRS and YFSETQ. The CDR3 runs 16 residues. V trimming: 2 bases; J trimming: 4 bases; junction bases outside the gene matches: 11. The CDR3 region has the DNA TGCGCCAGCAGCTTCTTGGACAGGCCAAGCATCACTGAAGCTTTCTTT. It specifies CASSFLDRPSITEAFF. The full variable domain, rest sourced from reference TRBV5-1 and TRBJ1-1, is KAGVTQTPRYLIKTRGQQVTLSCSPISGHRSVSWYQQTPGQGLQFLFEYFSETQRNKGNFPGRFSGRQFSNSRSEMNVSTLELGDSALYLCASSFLDRPSITEAFFGQGTRLTVV.

This clonotype was seen only a few times. The rearrangement joins TRBV5-1 to TRBJ1-4; D is ambiguous. The CDR3 is made up of 14 amino acids. V lost 3 bases to trimming and J lost 8 bases, with 14 bases between them. The germline CDR1 and CDR2 sequences are SGHRS and YFSETQ. The CDR3 reads CASSSGVSGEKLFF. Here the CDR3 DNA reads TGCGCCAGCAGCTCTGGGGTCAGCGGGGAAAAACTGTTTTTT.

The DNA for the CDR3 is TGTGCCAGCAGCAAAGAAGCCAGCTCCTACGAGCAGTACTTC. Translation gives CASSKEASSYEQYF. V and J are TRBV21-1 and TRBJ2-7. TRBV21-1 is annotated as a pseudogene. The CDR3 totals 14 residues.

This clonotype was detected a few times. A read error may produce the germline difference seen at one junction end. The J gene is TRBJ2-7, the V gene TRBV4-3, with TRBD1 matching 8 bases. Germline V gives CDR1 LGHNA, CDR2 YSLEER. CDR3 length equals 16 residues. The CDR3 nucleotides read TGCGCCGGCAGCCAAGATCTGGGGACAGGAGACTACGAGCAGTACTTC. Translating it yields CAGSQDLGTGDYEQYF.

This clonotype was detected a few times. A much larger clone differs by one base, so this may be a read error. This chain connects TRBV12-3 or TRBV12-4 to TRBJ2-1; TRBD2 matches at 10 bases. TRBJ2-7 explains the end of the DNA better; the J call may be wrong. The CDR3 has 16 amino acids. The CDR3 spells CASSLGLAGSYNEQYF. The CDR3 bases are TGTGCCAGCAGTTTAGGACTAGCGGGCTCCTACAATGAGCAGTACTTC.

This clonotype was found many times. This chain joins TRBV12-3 or TRBV12-4 and TRBJ2-4; tentatively, D is TRBD2 (6 bases). Trimming removed 7 bases from V and 5 bases from J, with 12 bases in between. CDR3 size: 13 residues. The CDR3 bases are TGTGCCAGCACTCCGGAGGGCCAAAACATTCAGTACTTC. Translation: CASTPEGQNIQYF.